The 6 T cell receptor beta chains below come from one sample, sequenced in a study of blood T cell repertoires in COVID-19. Method: immunoSEQ multiplex PCR; TCRdb's copy keeps in-frame clones and lacks some. The sample has 150,000 to 200,000 clones, about 81% seen once. Sequenced input: peripheral blood. The source of these receptors is a woman aged 80 or over with COVID-19, enrolled during active disease.

This clone came up a few times. The chain carries TRBV4-1 and TRBJ2-7, with 8 bases identical to TRBD2. The CDR3 has 17 amino acids. Germline-derived CDR1 and CDR2 are MGHRA and YSYEKL. V shed 2 bases and J 1 base; nucleotides not matched to a gene: 10. The CDR3 here is CASSQYALAGGSYEQYF. The CDR3, as DNA: TGCGCCAGCAGCCAATATGCTTTGGCGGGGGGATCCTACGAGCAGTACTTC.

The chain has TRBV11-2 and TRBJ2-5, with a tentative D call TRBD1 (5 bases). The germline V gene encodes CDR1 SGHAT and CDR2 FQNNGV. V lost 1 base and J lost 2, with 17 bases in between. This CDR3 region has 17 residues. The CDR3 DNA reads as TGTGCCAGCAGCTTAGCTCCGGACAAAGATTTACAAGAGACCCAGTACTTC. This gives the protein CASSLAPDKDLQETQYF.

The genes are TRBV5-1 and TRBJ2-5; 10 positions agree with TRBD2. The junction had 11 bases not matched to a gene; V was cut back by 5 bases and J by 4 bases. From germline, CDR1 is SGHRS and CDR2 YFSETQ. The CDR3 contains 16 residues. The DNA for the CDR3 is TGCGCCAGCAGATCAGGCAGCGGGGGGGCCGGAGAGACCCAGTACTTC. It specifies CASRSGSGGAGETQYF. The complete variable domain, with remaining parts taken from reference TRBV5-1 and TRBJ2-5, reads KAGVTQTPRYLIKTRGQQVTLSCSPISGHRSVSWYQQTPGQGLQFLFEYFSETQRNKGNFPGRFSGRQFSNSRSEMNVSTLELGDSALYLCASRSGSGGAGETQYFGPGTRLLVL.

The chain joins TRBV3-1 (or the pseudogene TRBV3-2) to TRBJ2-5; D is possibly TRBD2 (7 bases). The CDR3 is 16 amino acids. Per germline, CDR1 LGHDT and CDR2 YNNKEL (reference sequence). Trimming took 3 bases from V and 4 from J, leaving 18 bases between them. The CDR3 sequence is CASSQRGGYGGETQYF. The CDR3 DNA follows: TGTGCCAGCAGCCAGAGGGGGGGGTATGGTGGAGAGACCCAGTACTTC.

This chain connects TRBV7-8 to TRBJ2-7, with 11 positions matching TRBD2. Trimming cost V 2 bases and J 3 bases; bases outside gene matches: 12. This CDR3 is 18 amino acids long. Germline assignment: CDR1 SGHVS and CDR2 FQNEAQ. The CDR3 region has the DNA TGTGCCAGCAGCTTACCCGAATCTAGCGGGAGGCCTTACTACGAGCAGTACTTC. It specifies CASSLPESSGRPYYEQYF.

CDR3 loop: CASSQGGGGTEAFF. CDR3 in DNA: TGCGCCAGCAGCCAAGGCGGGGGTGGAACTGAAGCTTTCTTT. The rearrangement joins TRBV4-3 to TRBJ1-1; possible D gene TRBD1, 5 bases. The germline gives CDR1 LGHNA, CDR2 YSLEER. CDR3 length: 14 residues. V lost 1 base to trimming and J lost 5 bases, with 11 bases between them.